The rows below give T cell receptor beta chains drawn from one sample of a study of T cells expressing NK-cell markers. TCRdb re-called the 5' RACE reads; every CDR3 protein appears as one record, without DNA. The sample has 400,000 to 550,000 distinct CDR3 sequences. The source material was blood T cells: a sorted CD56 or NKG2C T cell subset, CD4+ or CD8+ T cells, or bulk PBMC T cells (not recorded which). The receptors shown here come from a woman between 18 and 75 years old in good health. CDR3s include the opening cysteine and the closing phenylalanine or tryptophan.

J gene,V gene,CDR3 protein
TRBJ2-7,TRBV20-1,CSASSRGGREQYF
TRBJ1-5,TRBV20-1,CSARQGHYSNQPQHF
TRBJ2-3,TRBV7-3,CASSTQGNTDTQYF
TRBJ2-5,TRBV7-9,CASSLPVRLETQYF
TRBJ2-1,TRBV29-1,CSVDGWGEQFF
TRBJ1-5,TRBV20-1,CSARGQDYSNQPQHF
TRBJ2-1,TRBV7-2,CASSFTNYNEQFF
TRBJ2-3,TRBV12-3/TRBV12-4,CASRKPGGTDTQYF
TRBJ1-5,TRBV5-1,CASSPRTLYQPQHF
TRBJ2-7,TRBV4-2,CASSQARGASGYEQYF
TRBJ2-3,TRBV4-3,CASSPKSIGDPLDTQYF
TRBJ2-3,TRBV11-2,CASSLGLAGRYTDTQYF
TRBJ1-1,TRBV20-1,CSASLNGRNTEAFF
TRBJ2-2,TRBV5-6,CASSLRALSTGELFF
TRBJ2-7,TRBV6-1,CASSPGQQVSSYEQYF
TRBJ2-1,TRBV5-1,CASSLDQAGGSYNEQFF
TRBJ2-3,TRBV12-3/TRBV12-4,CASSGVPRTDTQYF
TRBJ2-1,TRBV20-1,CSAEPGQQYNEQFF
TRBJ2-3,TRBV12-3/TRBV12-4,CASSPYVGLGTDTQYF
TRBJ2-7,TRBV20-1,CSASGQGDPREQYF
TRBJ2-2,TRBV27,CASSLGQGTGGELFF
TRBJ2-1,TRBV7-9,CASSLERENPFF